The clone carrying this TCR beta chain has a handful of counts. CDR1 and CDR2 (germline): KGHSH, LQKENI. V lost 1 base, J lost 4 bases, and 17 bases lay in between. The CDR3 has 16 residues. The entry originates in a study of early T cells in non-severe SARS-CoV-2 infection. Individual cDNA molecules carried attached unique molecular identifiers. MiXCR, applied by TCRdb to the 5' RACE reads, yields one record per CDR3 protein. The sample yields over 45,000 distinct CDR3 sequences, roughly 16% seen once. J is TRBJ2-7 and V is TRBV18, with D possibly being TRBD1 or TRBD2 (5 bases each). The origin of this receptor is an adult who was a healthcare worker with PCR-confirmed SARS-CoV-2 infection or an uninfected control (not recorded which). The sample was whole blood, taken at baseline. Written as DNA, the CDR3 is TGTGCCAGCTCACCACAGGCCGGGACGCAGGGTTACGAGCAGTACTTC. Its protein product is CASSPQAGTQGYEQYF.